This record covers a single T cell receptor (beta chain). No cognate antigen has been identified for it. Qualities for individual bases were not recorded, and no much larger clone is one base off. These data come from a study of blood T cell repertoires in COVID-19 (dated by TCRdb to the early 2020s). In the study overall: Collaborator samples came from the United States, Italy and Spain and covered acute and convalescent phases of COVID-19. The material from the prospective study consisted of cDNA or gDNA derived from T cells, B-cell-depleted T cells, or PBMCs. Deeply sampled blood TCRbeta repertoires from subjects exposed to, actively infected with, or recovered from COVID-19 were included in the dataset. The repertoires were released in a freely available public database meant as a resource for research on the immune response to SARS-CoV-2. The samples were drawn from two sources: the first 160 participants of the ongoing ImmuneRACE study, and approximately 1,300 subjects contributed by 6 global collaborators. Nearly every sample came with metadata listing a de-identified subject ID, COVID-19 status, age in years and sex. HLA class I and class II types, where available, came from metadata supplied by the sample provider rather than from assay-based typing.

Each collaborating institution followed its own protocols to collect whole blood in K2EDTA tubes. Collaborator samples were shipped for TCRbeta analysis as frozen whole blood, isolated PBMCs, or DNA extracted from either sample type. What the work shows at the level of the full study, not this receptor alone: The quantity of clinical and demographic metadata differed by source and by participant and was supplied without curation.

TCRbeta CDR3 regions were amplified from genomic DNA by means of the immunoSEQ Assay, a bias-controlled multiplex PCR. Per the authors' processing: Nucleated cell counts per sample were estimated from amplification of reference gene primers within the assay. To quantify the absolute abundance of each unique TCRbeta CDR3 rearrangement, sequence reads were collapsed and filtered. For each sample, productive Simpson clonality was calculated as the square root of Simpson's diversity index over productive rearrangements. The immuneACCESS repertoire file appears here via TCRdb, limited to in-frame rearrangements. These files lack a portion of the clones; in checked studies, under half of the deficit traces to unresolved V genes, and the cause of the others is not known. V and J calls and clone size are those listed in that table; D and trimming were worked out from the DNA. In this sample the table shows roughly 290,000 clones, over 80% of which occur a single time. In total, the top ten clones hold 4.1% of the sample.

Measured from the cysteine to the phenylalanine, the CDR3 is 15 residues long. Solely the CDR3 DNA is kept, with 45 bases framed from the first base. Trimming takes 5 bases from V and 8 bases from J, and the germline ends sit 18 bases apart. CDR1 and CDR2, looked up from the germline V gene, are MNHEY and SVGAGI. Here the chain combines TRBV6-5 and TRBJ1-4, with TRBD1 as a weak D call on 5 bases. This receptor was obtained from a woman between 45 and 65 years old with active or convalescent COVID-19. Sequencing was carried out using peripheral blood. At the DNA level, the sequence is TGTGCCAGCAGTCCCCCCGGGACTAGGATCGAAAAACTGTTTTTT. This translates into CASSPPGTRIEKLFF.